A selection of T cell receptor beta chains follows, all from one sample in a study of blood T cell repertoires in COVID-19. Assay: immunoSEQ multiplex PCR; the TCRdb copy retains only in-frame clones and omits some. The table includes 65,000 to 85,000 clones, over 75% detected once. The specimen was peripheral blood. These receptor sequences come from a man aged 50-60 years with acute or convalescent COVID-19. Each CDR3 is given with its conserved first and last residue. The D gene is left open where the match is weak. Size values are once, few and many counts, or a class for expanded clones, and some rows have none.

v_gene	d_gene	abundance	j_gene	CDR3nt	CDR3aa
TRBV7-6	-	-	TRBJ2-5	TGTGCCAGCAGCTTACGATTTACAGTCCAAGAGACCCAGTACTTC	CASSLRFTVQETQYF
TRBV24-1	-	-	TRBJ2-1	TGTGCCACCAGTGAGCGGACTGTGAGCTCCTACAATGAGCAGTTCTTC	CATSERTVSSYNEQFF
TRBV3-1/TRBV3-2	TRBD1	-	TRBJ1-5	TGTGCCAGCAGCTTCGGGGCAGGGGGTGATGGTCAGCCCCAGCATTTT	CASSFGAGGDGQPQHF
TRBV6-5	TRBD1	-	TRBJ2-7	TGTGCCAGCAGCCGGGGACAGGGGGGCACCTACGAGCAGTACTTC	CASSRGQGGTYEQYF
TRBV24-1	-	-	TRBJ1-5	TGTGCCACCAGTGATTCCCTCCGTCCCGGGCCCCAGCATTTT	CATSDSLRPGPQHF
TRBV29-1	-	-	TRBJ2-7	TGCAGCGTCGGTGGGCAGCTCGGCGAGCAGTACTTC	CSVGGQLGEQYF
TRBV24-1	TRBD2	-	TRBJ2-3	TGTGCCACCAGTGACCCGGGACTAGCGGGAGGCGTTACGCAGTATTTT	CATSDPGLAGGVTQYF
TRBV29-1	-	-	TRBJ2-7	TGCAGCGTCCGCATCGGAGGTCGGGCCTACGAGCAGTACTTC	CSVRIGGRAYEQYF
TRBV7-6	TRBD2	-	TRBJ2-1	TGTGCCAGCAGCCTCGGACTAGCGGGGACCTACAATGAGCAGTTCTTC	CASSLGLAGTYNEQFF
TRBV7-2	TRBD2	-	TRBJ2-3	TGTGCCAGCAGCTTACGTGTTGGCGGGAGGGCCACAGATACGCAGTATTTT	CASSLRVGGRATDTQYF
TRBV30	TRBD1	-	TRBJ2-1	TGTGCCTGGGGAACAGGGGATGAGCAGTTCTTC	CAWGTGDEQFF
TRBV6-5	TRBD2	-	TRBJ2-7	TGTGCCAGCAGGACTAGCGGGCTTTCCTACGAGCAGTACTTC	CASRTSGLSYEQYF
TRBV24-1	TRBD1	-	TRBJ1-2	TGTGCCACCCAGGGACAGAACTATGGCTACACCTTC	CATQGQNYGYTF
TRBV2	TRBD1	-	TRBJ1-6	TGTGCCAGCAGTGAAGCAGGGGGCACTTCACCCCTCCACTTT	CASSEAGGTSPLHF
TRBV9	-	-	TRBJ1-5	TGTGCCAGCAGCGTAGGAGGAGGGGATGGCAATCAGCCCCAGCATTTT	CASSVGGGDGNQPQHF
TRBV20-1	TRBD2	-	TRBJ2-1	TGCAGTGCTAGTGATCTAGCGGGAGAGCAGTTCTTC	CSASDLAGEQFF
TRBV24-1	-	-	TRBJ2-1	TGTGCCACCAGGGGGGCGCTAGGCGCCTACAATGAGCAGTTCTTC	CATRGALGAYNEQFF
TRBV12-5	-	-	TRBJ2-2	TGTGCTAGTGGTTTGTTCCGCGTAACCGGGGAGCTGTTTTTT	CASGLFRVTGELFF
TRBV4-3	TRBD1	once	TRBJ1-2	TGCGCCAGCAGCCTCGGACAGGGCACCAACTATGGCTACACCTTC	CASSLGQGTNYGYTF